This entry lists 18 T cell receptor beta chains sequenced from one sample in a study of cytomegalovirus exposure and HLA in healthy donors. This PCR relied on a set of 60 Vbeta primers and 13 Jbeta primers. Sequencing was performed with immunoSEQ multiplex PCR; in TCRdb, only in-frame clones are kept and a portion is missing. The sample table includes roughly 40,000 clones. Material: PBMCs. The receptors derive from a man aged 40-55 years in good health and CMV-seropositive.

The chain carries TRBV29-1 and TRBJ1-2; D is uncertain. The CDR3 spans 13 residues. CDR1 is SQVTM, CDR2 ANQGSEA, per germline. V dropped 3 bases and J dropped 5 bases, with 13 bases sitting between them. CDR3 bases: TGCAGCGTTGACACCGATAGTTTGTATGGCTACACCTTC. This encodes CSVDTDSLYGYTF.

The CDR3 DNA is TGTGCCAGCAGTGTCAACAGGCCCACTGAAGCTTTCTTT. It yields the protein CASSVNRPTEAFF. This chain connects TRBV6-1 to TRBJ1-1; TRBD1 might be the D (5 bases). This CDR3 region has 13 residues. Germline loops: CDR1 MNHNS, CDR2 SASEGT. V lost 4 bases, J lost 4 bases, and 10 bases lay in between.

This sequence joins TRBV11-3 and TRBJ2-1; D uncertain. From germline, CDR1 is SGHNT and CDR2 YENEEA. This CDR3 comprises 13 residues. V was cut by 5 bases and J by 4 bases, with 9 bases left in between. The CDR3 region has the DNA TGTGCCAGCAGCCGACACAGTTACAATGAGCAGTTCTTC. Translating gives CASSRHSYNEQFF.

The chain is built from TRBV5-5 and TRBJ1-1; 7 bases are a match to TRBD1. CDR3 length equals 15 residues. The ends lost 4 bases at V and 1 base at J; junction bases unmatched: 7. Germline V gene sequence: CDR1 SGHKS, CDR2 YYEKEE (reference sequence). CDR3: CASSQKAGGNTEAFF. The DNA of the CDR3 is TGTGCCAGCAGCCAAAAAGCAGGGGGGAACACTGAAGCTTTCTTT. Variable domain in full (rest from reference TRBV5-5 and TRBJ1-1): DAGVTQSPTHLIKTRGQQVTLRCSPISGHKSVSWYQQVLGQGPQFIFQYYEKEERGRGNFPDRFSARQFPNYSSELNVNALLLGDSALYLCASSQKAGGNTEAFFGQGTRLTVV.

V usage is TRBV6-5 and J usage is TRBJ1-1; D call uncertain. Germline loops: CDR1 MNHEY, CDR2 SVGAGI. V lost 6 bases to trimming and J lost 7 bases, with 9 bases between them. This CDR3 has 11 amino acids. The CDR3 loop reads CASRRSVEAFF. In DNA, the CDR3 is TGTGCCAGCAGGAGGAGTGTTGAAGCTTTCTTT.

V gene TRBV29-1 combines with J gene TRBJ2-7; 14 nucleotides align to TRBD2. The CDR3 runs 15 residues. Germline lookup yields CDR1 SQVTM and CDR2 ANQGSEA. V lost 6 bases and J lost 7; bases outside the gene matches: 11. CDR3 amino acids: CSVIPGLAGVGEQYF. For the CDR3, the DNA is TGCAGCGTCATCCCGGGACTAGCGGGAGTTGGAGAGCAGTACTTC.

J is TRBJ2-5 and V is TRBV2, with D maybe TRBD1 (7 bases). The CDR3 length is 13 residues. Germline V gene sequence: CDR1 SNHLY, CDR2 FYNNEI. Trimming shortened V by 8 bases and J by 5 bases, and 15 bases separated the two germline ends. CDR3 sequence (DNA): TGTGCCAGCGGGGCAGGGGGGAAGGAGACCCAGTACTTC. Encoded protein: CASGAGGKETQYF.

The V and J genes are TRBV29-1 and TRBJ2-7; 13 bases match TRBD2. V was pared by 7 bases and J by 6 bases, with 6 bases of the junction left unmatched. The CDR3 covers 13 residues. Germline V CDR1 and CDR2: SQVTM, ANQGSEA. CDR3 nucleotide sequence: TGCAGCGGCGGACTAGCGGGAGATAGCGAGCAGTACTTC. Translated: CSGGLAGDSEQYF.

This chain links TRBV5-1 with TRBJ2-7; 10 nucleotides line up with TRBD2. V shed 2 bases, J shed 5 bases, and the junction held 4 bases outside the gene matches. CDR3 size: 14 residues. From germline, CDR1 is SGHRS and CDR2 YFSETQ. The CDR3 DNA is TGCGCCAGCAGCTTCCTAGCGGGAGCAGACGAGCAGTACTTC. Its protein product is CASSFLAGADEQYF.

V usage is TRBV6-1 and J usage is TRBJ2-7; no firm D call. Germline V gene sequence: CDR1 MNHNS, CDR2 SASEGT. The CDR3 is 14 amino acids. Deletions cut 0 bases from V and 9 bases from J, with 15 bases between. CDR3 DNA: TGTGCCAGCAGTGAAGCGCGATCTCTTTCCGGGCAGTACTTC. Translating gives CASSEARSLSGQYF.

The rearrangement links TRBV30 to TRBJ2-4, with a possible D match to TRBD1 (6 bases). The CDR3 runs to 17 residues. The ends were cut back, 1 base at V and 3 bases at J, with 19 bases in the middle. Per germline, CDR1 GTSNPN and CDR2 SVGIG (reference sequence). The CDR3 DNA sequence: TGTGCCTGGAGTGGCGCCCTTAGTACAGGGAGCAAAAACATTCAGTACTTC. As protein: CAWSGALSTGSKNIQYF.

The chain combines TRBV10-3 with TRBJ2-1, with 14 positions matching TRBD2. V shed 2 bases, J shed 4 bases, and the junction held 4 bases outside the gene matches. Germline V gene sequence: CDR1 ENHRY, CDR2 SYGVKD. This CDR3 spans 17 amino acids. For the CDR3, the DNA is TGTGCCATCAGTGAGGGACTAGCGGGAGGCGGATACAATGAGCAGTTCTTC. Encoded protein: CAISEGLAGGGYNEQFF.

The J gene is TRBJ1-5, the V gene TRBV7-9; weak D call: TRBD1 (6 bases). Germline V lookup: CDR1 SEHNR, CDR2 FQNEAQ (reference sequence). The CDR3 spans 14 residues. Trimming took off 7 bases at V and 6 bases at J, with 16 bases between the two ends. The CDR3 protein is CASNKGGSGQPQHF. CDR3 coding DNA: TGTGCCAGCAACAAAGGGGGTTCCGGTCAGCCCCAGCATTTT.

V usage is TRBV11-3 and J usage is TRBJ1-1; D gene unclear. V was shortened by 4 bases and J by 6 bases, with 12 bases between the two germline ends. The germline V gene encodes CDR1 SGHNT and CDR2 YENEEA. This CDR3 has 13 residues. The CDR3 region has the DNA TGTGCCAGCAGCTCGGGAGGAGCCGCTGAAGCTTTCTTT. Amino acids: CASSSGGAAEAFF.

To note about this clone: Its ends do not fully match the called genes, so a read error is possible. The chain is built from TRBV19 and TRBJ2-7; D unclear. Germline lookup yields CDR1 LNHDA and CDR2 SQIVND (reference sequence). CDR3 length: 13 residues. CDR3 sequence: CANSPPGAYEQYF. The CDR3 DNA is TGTGCCAATAGTCCCCCCGGTGCCTACGAGCAGTACTTC.

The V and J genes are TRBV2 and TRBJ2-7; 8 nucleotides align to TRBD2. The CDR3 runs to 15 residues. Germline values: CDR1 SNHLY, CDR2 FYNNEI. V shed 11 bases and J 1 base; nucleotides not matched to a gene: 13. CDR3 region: CASRFATSGSYEQYF. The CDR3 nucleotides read TGTGCCTCTAGGTTTGCAACTAGCGGATCCTACGAGCAGTACTTC.

The CDR3 DNA reads TGTGCCAGTAGTACTCTGACAGGGGCCATGAACACTGAAGCTTTCTTT. This encodes CASSTLTGAMNTEAFF. The chain has TRBV19 and TRBJ1-1, with 8 bases identical to TRBD1. CDR3 length: 16 amino acids. Germline CDR1 LNHDA, CDR2 SQIVND (reference sequence). With V trimmed by 4 bases and J by 0 bases, 7 bases remained unmatched.

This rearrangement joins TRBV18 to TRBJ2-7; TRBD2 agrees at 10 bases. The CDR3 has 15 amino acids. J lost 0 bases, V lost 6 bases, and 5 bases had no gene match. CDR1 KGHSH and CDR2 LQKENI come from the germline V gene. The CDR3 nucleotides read TGTGCCAGCTCGCCTCCTAGCGGGAGCTCCTACGAGCAGTACTTC. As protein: CASSPPSGSSYEQYF. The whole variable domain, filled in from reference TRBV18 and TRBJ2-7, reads NAGVMQNPRHLVRRRGQEARLRCSPMKGHSHVYWYRQLPEEGLKFMVYLQKENIIDESGMPKERFSAEFPKEGPSILRIQQVVRGDSAAYFCASSPPSGSSYEQYFGPGTRLTVT.